This entry concerns a single T cell receptor beta chain. The trim removed 0 bases at V and 7 bases at J, leaving 15 bases unmatched. Per germline, CDR1 SGHDN and CDR2 FVKESK. CDR3 size: 18 residues. Produced via immunoSEQ multiplex PCR; TCRdb's table is partial and in-frame only. This sample yields approximately 210,000 clones, of which roughly 90% are seen a single time; approximately 8% belongs to the top ten. The record originates from a study of blood T cell repertoires in COVID-19. Across the whole study: Both acute and convalescent COVID-19 samples were obtained from the United States, Italy and Spain. PBMCs, B-cell-depleted T cells, or T cells were the source of the cDNA or gDNA that made up the material.

Participant-given clinical history determined each cohort assignment. Recovered status applied to Cohort 3 donors who had two consecutive negative PCRs. It also applied to those with clearance or with symptom resolution. The rearrangement links TRBV14 to TRBJ2-1, with TRBD2 identical over 7 bases. The source material was PBMCs or T cells enriched from blood (not recorded which). The TCR originated in a woman aged 18-30 years who had recovered from COVID-19. In DNA, the CDR3 is TGTGCCAGCAGCCAAGATCGGGAGGTTTGGGGCGGGGATAATGAGCAGTTCTTC. Amino acids: CASSQDREVWGGDNEQFF. The full variable domain, in which reference TRBV14 and TRBJ2-1 provide the parts outside the CDR3, is EAGVTQFPSHSVIEKGQTVTLRCDPISGHDNLYWYRRVMGKEIKFLLHFVKESKQDESGMPNNRFLAERTGGTYSTLKVQPAELEDSGVYFCASSQDREVWGGDNEQFFGPGTRLTVL.